This is a list of T cell receptor beta chains from one sample in a study of control samples from healthy donors and cancer patients. Data came from immunoSEQ multiplex PCR; TCRdb stores just in-frame clones and leaves some out. Of about 60,000 clones listed, 70% to 90% are singletons. The specimen sequenced was blood. The receptors were gathered from a man aged 45-65 years in good health. Each CDR3 is given with its conserved first and last residue. Each record gives: V gene, D gene, clone size, CDR3 length, J gene, CDR3 protein, CDR3 DNA. A D gene is named only where the DNA matches it firmly. Expanded clones get a size class; other rows say once, few or many, or leave the size out.

V gene: TRBV28; D gene: -; clone size: -; CDR3 length: 14; J gene: TRBJ1-6; CDR3 protein: CASSFGGLNSPLHF; CDR3 DNA: TGTGCCAGCAGTTTCGGGGGCCTAAATTCACCCCTCCACTTT
V gene: TRBV28; D gene: -; clone size: once; CDR3 length: 13; J gene: TRBJ2-1; CDR3 protein: CASSLASYNEQFF; CDR3 DNA: TGTGCCAGCAGTCTAGCGAGCTACAATGAGCAGTTCTTC
V gene: TRBV5-1; D gene: TRBD1; clone size: -; CDR3 length: 16; J gene: TRBJ1-3; CDR3 protein: CASSSRQGGTGNTIYF; CDR3 DNA: TGCGCCAGCAGCAGCCGACAGGGAGGAACTGGAAACACCATATATTTT
V gene: TRBV6-5; D gene: -; clone size: -; CDR3 length: 11; J gene: TRBJ2-2; CDR3 protein: CASTRPGELFF; CDR3 DNA: TGTGCCAGCACGCGGCCCGGGGAGCTGTTTTTT
V gene: TRBV28; D gene: -; clone size: -; CDR3 length: 16; J gene: TRBJ2-3; CDR3 protein: CASSPLRDTFTDTQYF; CDR3 DNA: TGTGCCAGCAGCCCACTCCGGGACACATTCACAGATACGCAGTATTTT
V gene: TRBV4-3; D gene: TRBD1; clone size: -; CDR3 length: 19; J gene: TRBJ1-4; CDR3 protein: CASSQDSGQFLATNEKLFF; CDR3 DNA: TGCGCCAGCAGCCAAGATTCGGGACAGTTTCTAGCAACTAATGAAAAACTGTTTTTT
V gene: TRBV30; D gene: -; clone size: -; CDR3 length: 13; J gene: TRBJ2-7; CDR3 protein: CAWGGAGGYEQYF; CDR3 DNA: TGTGCCTGGGGGGGGGCTGGGGGGTACGAGCAGTACTTC
V gene: TRBV10-2; D gene: -; clone size: -; CDR3 length: 17; J gene: TRBJ1-1; CDR3 protein: CASSESGPGGVNTEAFF; CDR3 DNA: TGCGCCAGCAGTGAGTCCGGGCCCGGGGGAGTAAACACTGAAGCTTTCTTT
V gene: TRBV5-6; D gene: -; clone size: -; CDR3 length: 12; J gene: TRBJ2-7; CDR3 protein: CASSFAGSEQYF; CDR3 DNA: TGTGCCAGCAGCTTCGCAGGGTCCGAGCAGTACTTC
V gene: TRBV10-3; D gene: TRBD1; clone size: -; CDR3 length: 18; J gene: TRBJ2-5; CDR3 protein: CAISRGFLGTGERETQYF; CDR3 DNA: TGTGCCATCAGCCGAGGATTTCTCGGGACAGGGGAAAGAGAGACCCAGTACTTC
V gene: TRBV5-1; D gene: TRBD1; clone size: -; CDR3 length: 15; J gene: TRBJ1-4; CDR3 protein: CASSLETGYREKLFF; CDR3 DNA: TGCGCCAGCAGCTTGGAGACAGGGTATAGGGAAAAACTGTTTTTT
V gene: TRBV29-1; D gene: -; clone size: once; CDR3 length: 10; J gene: TRBJ2-1; CDR3 protein: CSSGGSEQFF; CDR3 DNA: TGCAGCTCTGGGGGGAGCGAGCAGTTCTTC
V gene: TRBV3-1/TRBV3-2; D gene: TRBD1; clone size: -; CDR3 length: 15; J gene: TRBJ2-5; CDR3 protein: CASSQGGTGRETQYF; CDR3 DNA: TGTGCCAGCAGCCAAGGGGGGACAGGGAGGGAGACCCAGTACTTC
V gene: TRBV4-1; D gene: -; clone size: -; CDR3 length: 14; J gene: TRBJ1-1; CDR3 protein: CASSTREEGAEAFF; CDR3 DNA: TGCGCCAGCAGCACCCGTGAAGAGGGAGCTGAAGCTTTCTTT
V gene: TRBV7-9; D gene: -; clone size: -; CDR3 length: 14; J gene: TRBJ1-2; CDR3 protein: CASSLGRGIDGYTF; CDR3 DNA: TGTGCCAGCAGCTTAGGCAGAGGAATTGATGGCTACACCTTC
V gene: TRBV7-2; D gene: TRBD2; clone size: -; CDR3 length: 14; J gene: TRBJ2-7; CDR3 protein: CASSLSGGAYEQYF; CDR3 DNA: TGTGCCAGCAGCCTAAGCGGGGGGGCCTACGAGCAGTACTTC
V gene: TRBV12-3/TRBV12-4; D gene: -; clone size: -; CDR3 length: 11; J gene: TRBJ2-7; CDR3 protein: CASSQVGEQYF; CDR3 DNA: TGTGCCAGCAGTCAAGTCGGGGAGCAGTACTTC
V gene: TRBV3-1/TRBV3-2; D gene: -; clone size: -; CDR3 length: 12; J gene: TRBJ2-7; CDR3 protein: CASSQDRREQYF; CDR3 DNA: TGTGCCAGCAGCCAAGATAGACGCGAGCAGTACTTC
V gene: TRBV3-1/TRBV3-2; D gene: -; clone size: -; CDR3 length: 15; J gene: TRBJ2-3; CDR3 protein: CASSQEADLGDTQYF; CDR3 DNA: TGTGCCAGCAGCCAAGAAGCGGACCTAGGTGATACGCAGTATTTT
V gene: TRBV25-1; D gene: TRBD2; clone size: once; CDR3 length: 17; J gene: TRBJ2-7; CDR3 protein: CASSDNLGLAGTYEQYF; CDR3 DNA: TGTGCCAGCAGTGATAACCTGGGACTAGCGGGAACCTACGAGCAGTACTTC
V gene: TRBV5-1; D gene: -; clone size: -; CDR3 length: 17; J gene: TRBJ2-2; CDR3 protein: CASSLEPGTGLNGELFF; CDR3 DNA: TGCGCCAGCAGCTTGGAACCCGGAACCGGACTTAACGGGGAGCTGTTTTTT
V gene: TRBV7-9; D gene: -; clone size: -; CDR3 length: 15; J gene: TRBJ1-1; CDR3 protein: CASSFRGGTNTEAFF; CDR3 DNA: TGTGCCAGCAGCTTTCGGGGTGGGACCAACACTGAAGCTTTCTTT
V gene: TRBV28; D gene: -; clone size: -; CDR3 length: 18; J gene: TRBJ2-7; CDR3 protein: CASSSLPGPQKLSHEQYF; CDR3 DNA: TGTGCCAGCAGTTCGCTGCCGGGACCCCAGAAGCTTAGCCACGAGCAGTACTTC
V gene: TRBV3-1/TRBV3-2; D gene: -; clone size: -; CDR3 length: 12; J gene: TRBJ1-3; CDR3 protein: CASSLTGNTIYF; CDR3 DNA: TGTGCCAGCAGCCTTACAGGGAACACCATATATTTT
V gene: TRBV28; D gene: -; clone size: -; CDR3 length: 15; J gene: TRBJ2-7; CDR3 protein: CASSFVEDGTYEQYF; CDR3 DNA: TGTGCCAGCAGTTTTGTTGAGGACGGGACCTACGAGCAGTACTTC
V gene: TRBV9; D gene: TRBD2; clone size: -; CDR3 length: 15; J gene: TRBJ2-1; CDR3 protein: CASSVTSGSHNEQFF; CDR3 DNA: TGTGCCAGCAGCGTGACTAGCGGGAGCCACAATGAGCAGTTCTTC
V gene: TRBV7-9; D gene: TRBD1; clone size: -; CDR3 length: 16; J gene: TRBJ1-5; CDR3 protein: CASSSFVTGYPQPQHF; CDR3 DNA: TGTGCCAGCAGCTCTTTTGTGACAGGGTATCCTCAGCCCCAGCATTTT
V gene: TRBV14; D gene: -; clone size: -; CDR3 length: 13; J gene: TRBJ1-1; CDR3 protein: CASSGQLNTEAFF; CDR3 DNA: TGTGCCAGCAGCGGACAACTGAACACTGAAGCTTTCTTT
V gene: TRBV24-1; D gene: -; clone size: -; CDR3 length: 11; J gene: TRBJ2-7; CDR3 protein: CATSDLIEQYF; CDR3 DNA: TGTGCCACCAGTGATTTGATCGAGCAGTACTTC
V gene: TRBV4-3; D gene: TRBD2; clone size: -; CDR3 length: 15; J gene: TRBJ2-5; CDR3 protein: CASSQDRLAGETQYF; CDR3 DNA: TGCGCCAGCAGCCAAGATCGGCTAGCGGGAGAGACCCAGTACTTC
V gene: TRBV10-3; D gene: -; clone size: -; CDR3 length: 15; J gene: TRBJ1-4; CDR3 protein: CAISEEQASDEKLFF; CDR3 DNA: TGTGCCATCAGTGAGGAACAGGCCAGCGATGAAAAACTGTTTTTT
V gene: TRBV6-4; D gene: -; clone size: -; CDR3 length: 14; J gene: TRBJ2-3; CDR3 protein: CASSRDQAGDTQYF; CDR3 DNA: TGTGCCAGCAGTAGGGACCAGGCCGGGGATACGCAGTATTTT
V gene: TRBV29-1; D gene: -; clone size: -; CDR3 length: 12; J gene: TRBJ1-2; CDR3 protein: CSVERTRQVYTF; CDR3 DNA: TGCAGCGTTGAGCGGACCCGGCAAGTCTACACCTTC
V gene: TRBV6-2/TRBV6-3; D gene: TRBD1; clone size: -; CDR3 length: 16; J gene: TRBJ2-7; CDR3 protein: CASSVWTGGAGYEQYF; CDR3 DNA: TGTGCCAGCAGTGTCTGGACAGGGGGCGCGGGGTACGAGCAGTACTTC
V gene: TRBV19; D gene: -; clone size: -; CDR3 length: 15; J gene: TRBJ1-1; CDR3 protein: CASNNRGFGDTEAFF; CDR3 DNA: TGTGCCAGTAACAATAGGGGTTTTGGGGACACTGAAGCTTTCTTT
V gene: TRBV29-1; D gene: -; clone size: -; CDR3 length: 12; J gene: TRBJ2-7; CDR3 protein: CSVRDGSYEQYF; CDR3 DNA: TGCAGCGTACGGGACGGCTCCTACGAGCAGTACTTC
V gene: TRBV30; D gene: -; clone size: -; CDR3 length: 11; J gene: TRBJ2-7; CDR3 protein: CAWSVGGEQYF; CDR3 DNA: TGTGCCTGGAGTGTAGGAGGCGAGCAGTACTTC
V gene: TRBV28; D gene: TRBD2; clone size: -; CDR3 length: 16; J gene: TRBJ2-2; CDR3 protein: CASRLGSSGTHGELFF; CDR3 DNA: TGTGCCAGCAGACTGGGTAGTAGCGGGACTCACGGGGAGCTGTTTTTT
V gene: TRBV3-1/TRBV3-2; D gene: -; clone size: -; CDR3 length: 15; J gene: TRBJ1-1; CDR3 protein: CASSHRPPGATEAFF; CDR3 DNA: TGTGCCAGCAGCCATCGGCCGCCGGGGGCTACTGAAGCTTTCTTT
V gene: TRBV7-2; D gene: -; clone size: -; CDR3 length: 13; J gene: TRBJ2-1; CDR3 protein: CASSSGLTNEQFF; CDR3 DNA: TGTGCCAGCAGCTCGGGACTTACCAATGAGCAGTTCTTC
V gene: TRBV24-1; D gene: -; clone size: -; CDR3 length: 15; J gene: TRBJ1-5; CDR3 protein: CATSSGGWGNQPQHF; CDR3 DNA: TGTGCCACCAGTTCCGGGGGATGGGGCAATCAGCCCCAGCATTTT
V gene: TRBV9; D gene: -; clone size: -; CDR3 length: 14; J gene: TRBJ2-1; CDR3 protein: CASSVVGAYNEQFF; CDR3 DNA: TGTGCCAGCAGCGTAGTGGGGGCTTACAATGAGCAGTTCTTC
V gene: TRBV29-1; D gene: -; clone size: once; CDR3 length: 16; J gene: TRBJ1-3; CDR3 protein: CSVEDPVRGAGNTIYF; CDR3 DNA: TGCAGCGTTGAAGACCCAGTCCGGGGTGCTGGAAACACCATATATTTT
V gene: TRBV24-1; D gene: -; clone size: -; CDR3 length: 15; J gene: TRBJ2-5; CDR3 protein: CATSDSGDPWETQYF; CDR3 DNA: TGTGCCACCAGTGATTCGGGCGATCCATGGGAGACCCAGTACTTC
V gene: TRBV30; D gene: -; clone size: -; CDR3 length: 13; J gene: TRBJ1-1; CDR3 protein: CAWSETGNTEAFF; CDR3 DNA: TGTGCCTGGAGTGAAACAGGGAACACTGAAGCTTTCTTT
V gene: TRBV5-1; D gene: -; clone size: once; CDR3 length: 15; J gene: TRBJ2-1; CDR3 protein: CASSLDLAGYNEQFF; CDR3 DNA: TGCGCCAGCAGCTTGGATCTAGCTGGGTACAATGAGCAGTTCTTC
V gene: TRBV27; D gene: -; clone size: -; CDR3 length: 15; J gene: TRBJ1-5; CDR3 protein: CASSFQADSNQPQHF; CDR3 DNA: TGTGCCAGCAGTTTTCAAGCGGACTCTAATCAGCCCCAGCATTTT
V gene: TRBV30; D gene: -; clone size: -; CDR3 length: 16; J gene: TRBJ1-1; CDR3 protein: CAWSTLSGRGNTEAFF; CDR3 DNA: TGTGCCTGGAGTACACTATCAGGGCGAGGGAACACTGAAGCTTTCTTT
V gene: TRBV27; D gene: TRBD2; clone size: -; CDR3 length: 16; J gene: TRBJ2-3; CDR3 protein: CASSKLAGHVSDTQYF; CDR3 DNA: TGTGCCAGCAGCAAACTAGCGGGACACGTTTCAGATACGCAGTATTTT
V gene: TRBV12-3/TRBV12-4; D gene: TRBD1; clone size: -; CDR3 length: 13; J gene: TRBJ2-7; CDR3 protein: CASSRTGLNEQYF; CDR3 DNA: TGTGCCAGCAGCCGGACAGGGCTCAACGAGCAGTACTTC
V gene: TRBV11-2; D gene: -; clone size: -; CDR3 length: 14; J gene: TRBJ2-1; CDR3 protein: CASSLVRGLREQFF; CDR3 DNA: TGTGCCAGCAGCTTAGTTCGCGGGTTAAGGGAGCAGTTCTTC
V gene: TRBV6-4; D gene: TRBD1; clone size: -; CDR3 length: 14; J gene: TRBJ1-1; CDR3 protein: CAVWDREGTSEAFF; CDR3 DNA: TGTGCGGTCTGGGACAGAGAAGGCACTTCTGAAGCTTTCTTT
V gene: TRBV3-1/TRBV3-2; D gene: -; clone size: -; CDR3 length: 14; J gene: TRBJ1-6; CDR3 protein: CASSQAGSRSPLHF; CDR3 DNA: TGTGCCAGCAGCCAAGCAGGGTCAAGGTCACCCCTCCACTTT
V gene: TRBV14; D gene: -; clone size: -; CDR3 length: 15; J gene: TRBJ1-1; CDR3 protein: CASSQGYSMNTEAFF; CDR3 DNA: TGTGCCAGCAGCCAGGGCTATTCGATGAACACTGAAGCTTTCTTT
V gene: TRBV18; D gene: TRBD2; clone size: -; CDR3 length: 20; J gene: TRBJ2-3; CDR3 protein: CASSPMGGVLAGGDTDTQYF; CDR3 DNA: TGTGCCAGCTCACCAATGGGGGGAGTCCTAGCGGGAGGAGACACAGATACGCAGTATTTT
V gene: TRBV13; D gene: -; clone size: -; CDR3 length: 13; J gene: TRBJ1-1; CDR3 protein: CASSSADGQKAFF; CDR3 DNA: TGTGCCAGCAGCTCGGCGGACGGGCAAAAAGCTTTCTTT
V gene: TRBV29-1; D gene: TRBD2; clone size: -; CDR3 length: 17; J gene: TRBJ2-2; CDR3 protein: CSVTGLAGALHTGELFF; CDR3 DNA: TGCAGCGTTACAGGACTAGCGGGAGCTTTACACACCGGGGAGCTGTTTTTT
V gene: TRBV4-3; D gene: -; clone size: -; CDR3 length: 13; J gene: TRBJ2-7; CDR3 protein: CASSQDRLNEQYF; CDR3 DNA: TGCGCCAGCAGCCAAGATCGGCTAAACGAGCAGTACTTC
V gene: TRBV7-2; D gene: -; clone size: -; CDR3 length: 11; J gene: TRBJ2-1; CDR3 protein: CASSLVNEQFF; CDR3 DNA: TGTGCCAGCAGCTTAGTAAATGAGCAGTTCTTC
V gene: TRBV7-2; D gene: -; clone size: -; CDR3 length: 14; J gene: TRBJ1-5; CDR3 protein: CASSSGRDNQPQHF; CDR3 DNA: TGTGCCAGCAGCTCCGGACGGGACAATCAGCCCCAGCATTTT